Below are 28 T cell receptor beta chains sequenced from a single sample in a study of blood T cell repertoires in COVID-19. Sequencing was performed with immunoSEQ multiplex PCR; in TCRdb, only in-frame clones are kept and a portion is missing. The table has approximately 400,000 clones, 70% to 90% seen once. Sequencing was carried out using peripheral blood. The receptor source for this set is a woman aged 50 to 65 with COVID-19, enrolled during active disease.

The sample holds a few counts of this clone. V is TRBV3-1 (or the pseudogene TRBV3-2) and J is TRBJ1-2; 8 nucleotides align to TRBD1. The CDR3 has 15 residues. V shed 0 bases, J shed 7 bases, and the junction held 7 bases outside the gene matches. Germline CDR1 and CDR2: LGHDT and YNNKEL (reference sequence). CDR3 loop: CASSQEAGGVVGYTF. The CDR3 DNA follows: TGTGCCAGCAGCCAAGAAGCAGGGGGCGTAGTTGGCTACACCTTC.

J is TRBJ1-1 and V is TRBV10-2; D gene ambiguous. Germline V gives CDR1 WSHSY, CDR2 SAAADI. The CDR3 covers 11 residues. V lost 3 bases and J lost 13, with 12 bases in between. The CDR3 nucleotides read TGCGCCAGCAGTGATGCAGGTTACGGTTTCTTT. It encodes CASSDAGYGFF.

The chain joins TRBV27 to TRBJ2-5; 9 bases match TRBD1. CDR3 length equals 13 residues. Germline assignment: CDR1 MNHEY and CDR2 SMNVEV (reference sequence). V was pared by 7 bases and J by 3 bases, with 3 bases of the junction left unmatched. CDR3 in DNA: TGTGCCAGCACCCGGACAGGGGAAGAGACCCAGTACTTC. Amino acid sequence: CASTRTGEETQYF.

CDR3 in DNA: TGTGCCATCAGCGGGACAGGGCGGTCCAACGAGCAGTACTTC. Translated: CAISGTGRSNEQYF. The rearrangement joins TRBV10-3 to TRBJ2-7; 9 bases fit TRBD1. J was trimmed by 5 bases and V by 6 bases; bases with no gene match: 8. CDR3 size: 14 residues. Germline V gene sequence: CDR1 ENHRY, CDR2 SYGVKD.

This chain connects TRBV24-1 to TRBJ2-7, with TRBD1 as a possible D gene (5 bases). Trimming shortened V by 3 bases and J by 2 bases, and 16 bases separated the two germline ends. This CDR3 has 16 amino acids. Germline CDR1 KGHDR, CDR2 SFDVKD. The CDR3 here is CATSDRIQRQTYEQYF. The CDR3 nucleotides read TGTGCCACCAGTGATCGCATCCAGAGACAGACCTACGAGCAGTACTTC.

V usage is TRBV7-9 and J usage is TRBJ2-1; no reliable D call. The length of the CDR3 is 12 residues. Looked up from germline, CDR1 is SEHNR and CDR2 is FQNEAQ (reference sequence). The V end was cut by 2 bases, the J end by 9 bases, with 8 bases between. CDR3 amino acids: CASSLIRGEQFF. Here the CDR3 DNA reads TGTGCCAGCAGCTTAATTCGAGGTGAGCAGTTCTTC.

The J gene is TRBJ1-6, the V gene TRBV5-1; 7 positions match TRBD1. Germline V lookup: CDR1 SGHRS, CDR2 YFSETQ. The CDR3 is 15 amino acids. V was pared by 3 bases and J by 8 bases, with 8 bases of the junction left unmatched. CDR3 in amino acids: CASSSLDRVDSPLHF. The CDR3 coding sequence is TGCGCCAGCAGCTCCTTAGACAGGGTGGATTCACCCCTCCACTTT.

The rearrangement joins TRBV6-2 or TRBV6-3 to TRBJ2-5; the match to TRBD2 covers 7 bases. The germline gives CDR1 MNHEY, CDR2 SVGEGT. The CDR3 has 16 amino acids. V shed 5 bases and J 1 base; nucleotides not matched to a gene: 10. CDR3: CASSPLGGGPQETQYF. The CDR3 nucleotides are TGTGCCAGCAGTCCCCTCGGCGGGGGTCCCCAAGAGACCCAGTACTTC.

This clone was seen a single time. V usage is TRBV5-1 and J usage is TRBJ1-1; a possible D gene is TRBD1 (6 bases). Germline CDR1 and CDR2: SGHRS and YFSETQ. The V end was cut by 3 bases, the J end by 6 bases, with 24 bases between. The CDR3 totals 17 residues. The CDR3, as DNA: TGCGCCAGCAGCTCTATAGGTAAGGGGGGGAATACGGCTGAAGCTTTCTTT. It translates to CASSSIGKGGNTAEAFF. Filled out from reference TRBV5-1 and TRBJ1-1, the complete variable domain reads KAGVTQTPRYLIKTRGQQVTLSCSPISGHRSVSWYQQTPGQGLQFLFEYFSETQRNKGNFPGRFSGRQFSNSRSEMNVSTLELGDSALYLCASSSIGKGGNTAEAFFGQGTRLTVV.

The chain recombines TRBV15 with TRBJ2-7; tentatively, D is TRBD2 (6 bases). In germline, CDR1 is LNHNV, CDR2 YYDKDF (reference sequence). The V gene lost 1 base and the J gene lost 5 bases, with 9 bases spanning the gap. This CDR3 has 13 residues. The CDR3 sequence: CATSRGGGDEQYF. Here the CDR3 DNA reads TGTGCCACCAGCAGAGGCGGAGGGGACGAGCAGTACTTC.

The gene calls are TRBV24-1 and TRBJ2-1; D is perhaps TRBD2 (7 bases). Germline CDR1 KGHDR, CDR2 SFDVKD. The CDR3 runs 13 residues. V was cut by 4 bases and J by 10 bases, with 13 bases left in between. The CDR3 reads CATSDRGGDEQFF. CDR3 bases: TGTGCCACCAGTGACCGAGGGGGGGACGAGCAGTTCTTC.

The J gene is TRBJ2-7, the V gene TRBV27, with D possibly TRBD2 on 6 matching bases. The CDR3 length is 12 residues. Germline V gene sequence: CDR1 MNHEY, CDR2 SMNVEV (reference sequence). V lost 3 bases, J lost 5 bases, and 8 bases lay in between. The CDR3 coding sequence is TGTGCCAGCAGTTTGGGGGGTAACGAGCAGTACTTC. As protein: CASSLGGNEQYF.

This clone has only one observation. The J gene is TRBJ1-2, the V gene TRBV24-1, with 9 positions matching TRBD1. Germline CDR1 is KGHDR and CDR2 is SFDVKD. The CDR3 consists of 20 residues. V shed 1 base, J shed 1 base, and the junction held 15 bases outside the gene matches. The CDR3 spells CATSDFNGPPGQGFNYGYTF. In nucleotides, the CDR3 is TGTGCCACCAGTGATTTTAACGGACCTCCGGGACAGGGTTTTAACTATGGCTACACCTTC.

The V call is TRBV27, the J call TRBJ2-4, with a tentative D call TRBD1 (6 bases). Germline values: CDR1 MNHEY, CDR2 SMNVEV (reference sequence). With 6 bases removed from V and 4 bases from J, the gap between germline ends came to 16 bases. This CDR3 contains 15 residues. CDR3 nucleotides: TGTGCCAGCAGAAGGCAGGGGTTAATTAAAAACATTCAGTACTTC. This codes for CASRRQGLIKNIQYF.

The genes are TRBV7-9 and TRBJ2-5; D remains ambiguous. CDR3 size: 14 residues. Trimming took off 3 bases at V and 1 base at J, with 9 bases between the two ends. Germline V CDR1 and CDR2: SEHNR, FQNEAQ (reference sequence). The CDR3, as DNA: TGTGCCAGCAGCTTGCAGGTACCCCAAGAGACCCAGTACTTC. The encoded protein is CASSLQVPQETQYF.

This chain joins TRBV5-8 and TRBJ1-1; D possibly corresponds to TRBD1 (6 bases). The V end was cut by 7 bases, the J end by 1 base, with 23 bases between. The CDR3 runs 17 residues. Germline-derived CDR1 and CDR2 are SGHTS and YDEGEE. CDR3 DNA: TGTGCCAGCTCCGGACTTTTGTCGGGACACTCGAACACTGAAGCTTTCTTT. Translated: CASSGLLSGHSNTEAFF.

The gene calls are TRBV5-1 and TRBJ1-1, with 7 bases identical to TRBD1. J gave up 1 base and V 1 base, and 4 bases lay outside the gene matches. This CDR3 is 15 amino acids long. Germline values: CDR1 SGHRS, CDR2 YFSETQ. DNA of the CDR3: TGCGCCAGCAGCTTGCGGGCAGGGGGGAACACTGAAGCTTTCTTT. It translates to CASSLRAGGNTEAFF.

This clone was detected only a few times. The chain couples TRBV5-1 to TRBJ1-1; the D is unclear. Germline CDR1 reads SGHRS; CDR2 reads YFSETQ. The V end lost 0 bases, the J end lost 6 bases, and 12 bases lay between the germline ends. CDR3 length equals 14 residues. In DNA, the CDR3 is TGCGCCAGCAGCTTGGGAGGGCGAGGGTCTGAAGCTTTCTTT. This encodes CASSLGGRGSEAFF.

This chain connects TRBV5-1 to TRBJ2-7; a possible D gene is TRBD1 (8 bases). Trimming cost V 4 bases and J 2 bases, with 16 bases left between them. The CDR3 runs 15 residues. From germline, CDR1 is SGHRS and CDR2 YFSETQ. CDR3 loop: CASSENRGGAYEQYF. The CDR3 bases are TGCGCCAGCAGCGAAAACAGGGGGGGCGCCTACGAGCAGTACTTC.

The chain carries TRBV12-5 and TRBJ1-1; maybe TRBD1 (6 bases). Trimming removed 6 bases from V and 4 bases from J, with 18 bases in between. The CDR3 length is 15 residues. Germline values: CDR1 LGHNT, CDR2 FRNRAP. The CDR3: CASGLRSGGGTEAFF. DNA of the CDR3: TGTGCTAGTGGCCTTAGGTCGGGGGGCGGCACTGAAGCTTTCTTT.

The chain combines TRBV10-3 with TRBJ1-1; TRBD1 might be the D (6 bases). V was cut by 5 bases and J by 5 bases, with 21 bases left in between. The CDR3 extends over 16 amino acids. The germline gives CDR1 ENHRY, CDR2 SYGVKD. The CDR3 DNA sequence: TGTGCCATCAGTCTCCAGAAACAGGGCGGGAGGACTGAAGCTTTCTTT. Translating it yields CAISLQKQGGRTEAFF.

This clone is a singleton in its sample. The chain couples TRBV18 to TRBJ2-7, with 10 bases matching TRBD1. Germline loops: CDR1 KGHSH, CDR2 LQKENI. Losses at the gene ends were 3 bases for V and 5 bases for J; bases not matched to a gene: 4. This CDR3 is 14 amino acids long. CDR3 region: CASSPTGTGDEQYF. The CDR3 nucleotides read TGTGCCAGCTCACCGACCGGGACAGGGGACGAGCAGTACTTC.

The chain links TRBV9 to TRBJ2-3; D ambiguous. Trimming left V 3 bases short and J 0 bases short, with 17 bases between. The germline CDR1 and CDR2 sequences are SGDLS and YYNGEE. The CDR3 extends over 17 amino acids. The DNA of the CDR3 is TGTGCCAGCAGCGACTCGTCCAGGCGAGCTAGCACAGATACGCAGTATTTT. Amino acids: CASSDSSRRASTDTQYF.

The V gene is TRBV6-2 or TRBV6-3, the J gene TRBJ1-1, with D tentatively TRBD1 (5 bases). V was shortened by 5 bases and J by 1 base, with 11 bases between the two germline ends. Looked up from germline, CDR1 is MNHEY and CDR2 is SVGEGT. The CDR3 sequence is 14 residues long. CDR3 nucleotide sequence: TGTGCCAGCAGTACACGACAGACGAACACTGAAGCTTTCTTT. Its translation: CASSTRQTNTEAFF.

V is TRBV7-9 and J is TRBJ2-5, with 12 bases identical to TRBD1. Germline CDR1 and CDR2: SEHNR and FQNEAQ (reference sequence). The CDR3 has 16 residues. Unmatched junction bases numbered 4, after V lost 1 base and J lost 4 bases. Here the CDR3 DNA reads TGTGCCAGCAGCTTAGGGGACAGGGGGCTGGGAGAGACCCAGTACTTC. Its translation is CASSLGDRGLGETQYF.

The V call is TRBV4-2, the J call TRBJ1-4, with unresolved D. This CDR3 has 15 residues. CDR1 and CDR2 (germline): LGHNA, YNFKEQ. V shed 4 bases and J shed 2 bases, with 11 bases lying between them. The CDR3 region is CASSLSPGTNEKLFF. CDR3 nucleotides: TGTGCCAGCAGCCTATCCCCAGGCACTAATGAAAAACTGTTTTTT.

As regards this clone: This specimen includes other DNA sequences encoding the same CDR3. This chain links TRBV11-2 with TRBJ1-1; D remains ambiguous. The ends were cut back, 1 base at V and 2 bases at J, with 8 bases in the middle. The CDR3 contains 14 residues. Germline CDR1 SGHAT, CDR2 FQNNGV. This chain's CDR3 is CASSLGRGNTEAFF. For the CDR3, the DNA is TGTGCCAGCAGCTTAGGGCGAGGTAACACTGAAGCTTTCTTT.

The chain joins TRBV5-1 to TRBJ2-2; a weak D match, TRBD1 (5 bases). Germline CDR1 and CDR2: SGHRS and YFSETQ. The CDR3 length is 15 residues. The V end lost 1 base, the J end lost 2 bases, and 9 bases lay between the germline ends. In DNA form, the CDR3 reads TGCGCCAGCAGCTTGAGAACAGGCAACACCGGGGAGCTGTTTTTT. Residues: CASSLRTGNTGELFF.